These 14 T cell receptor beta chains came from one sample sequenced in a study of T cell responses to AZD1222 COVID-19 vaccine. Produced via immunoSEQ multiplex PCR; TCRdb's table is partial and in-frame only. The data show about 130,000 clones, more than 80% seen once. Sequencing was performed on peripheral blood, taken 28 days after the second AZD1222 dose. The receptors derive from an adult who received the AZD1222 COVID-19 vaccine.

V usage is TRBV7-7 and J usage is TRBJ2-7; 7 nucleotides line up with TRBD1. CDR1 and CDR2 from the germline V gene are SSHAT and FNYEAQ (reference sequence). Unmatched junction bases numbered 4, after V lost 3 bases and J lost 2 bases. This CDR3 region has 14 residues. CDR3 sequence reads: CASSFAQGPYEQYF. In DNA, the CDR3 is TGTGCCAGCAGCTTTGCACAGGGGCCCTACGAGCAGTACTTC.

This chain joins TRBV5-4 and TRBJ2-5; maybe TRBD1 (6 bases). The CDR3 contains 16 residues. The ends were cut back, 0 bases at V and 5 bases at J, with 17 bases in the middle. Per the germline V gene, CDR1 is SGHNT and CDR2 is YYREEE (reference sequence). The CDR3 region has the DNA TGTGCCAGCAGCTTGGATCCAGGGGTGTCGGGGGAGACCCAGTACTTC. Translated: CASSLDPGVSGETQYF.

This clone came up a few times. The chain employs TRBV7-2 and TRBJ2-5; TRBD1 matches at 7 bases. Per the germline V gene, CDR1 is SGHTA and CDR2 is FQGNSA. There are 15 residues in the CDR3. Germline trimming cut 6 bases from V and 3 bases from J; bases unmatched to any gene: 10. DNA for the CDR3: TGTGCCAGCAGATCTACAGGGGTGGTAAAAGAGACCCAGTACTTC. This translates into CASRSTGVVKETQYF.

CDR3 protein: CASSAKSGQGDEQYF. The DNA of the CDR3 is TGTGCCAGCAGCGCGAAGTCAGGACAGGGCGACGAGCAGTACTTC. V and J are TRBV9 and TRBJ2-7, with 8 bases lining up with TRBD1. The junction had 10 bases not matched to a gene; V was cut back by 3 bases and J by 5 bases. Germline loops: CDR1 SGDLS, CDR2 YYNGEE. The CDR3 loop spans 15 amino acids.

The rearrangement links TRBV5-1 to TRBJ2-3; D unclear. Germline V lookup: CDR1 SGHRS, CDR2 YFSETQ. The CDR3 spans 15 residues. V lost 0 bases to trimming and J lost 2 bases, with 10 bases between them. The DNA of the CDR3 is TGCGCCAGCAGCTTGGCCACCACCTACACAGATACGCAGTATTTT. Amino acid sequence: CASSLATTYTDTQYF.

This chain connects TRBV19 to TRBJ1-5; no clear D. V was pared by 2 bases and J by 5 bases, with 4 bases between. CDR1 is LNHDA and CDR2 is SQIVND in the germline V gene (reference sequence). CDR3 length: 12 amino acids. CDR3 DNA: TGTGCCAGTAGTATAAGTGATCAGCCCCAGCATTTT. This translates into CASSISDQPQHF.

The chain has TRBV4-2 and TRBJ1-2, with a tentative D call TRBD1 (6 bases). CDR3 size: 16 residues. The V gene lost 0 bases and the J gene lost 8 bases, with 19 bases spanning the gap. Germline lookup yields CDR1 LGHNA and CDR2 YNFKEQ. CDR3 sequence: CASSQDLDWSQGGYTF. The DNA of the CDR3 is TGTGCCAGCAGCCAAGATTTGGATTGGTCACAGGGAGGCTACACCTTC.

The CDR3 protein is CASSETGRTSYEQYF. As DNA, the CDR3 is TGTGCCAGCAGTGAAACGGGCAGAACTTCCTACGAGCAGTACTTC. The rearrangement joins TRBV6-1 to TRBJ2-7; D is ambiguous. The CDR3 consists of 15 residues. Germline CDR1 is MNHNS and CDR2 is SASEGT. Trimming left V 2 bases short and J 1 base short, with 12 bases between.

The chain is built from TRBV2 and TRBJ1-4; D not resolved. The CDR3 runs 15 residues. The ends were cut back, 2 bases at V and 7 bases at J, with 14 bases in the middle. Germline loops: CDR1 SNHLY, CDR2 FYNNEI. This CDR3 reads CASSESAQVGEKLFF. CDR3 DNA sequence: TGTGCCAGCAGTGAATCAGCGCAAGTGGGTGAAAAACTGTTTTTT.

The chain uses TRBV7-9 and TRBJ1-6; unclear D gene. CDR3 size: 14 residues. Germline assignment: CDR1 SEHNR and CDR2 FQNEAQ (reference sequence). Trimming removed 7 bases at V and 8 bases at J, with 15 bases between. The CDR3 DNA follows: TGTGCCAGCACCCCCGGGCCCGGAGATTCACCCCTCCACTTT. This encodes CASTPGPGDSPLHF.

The chain links TRBV10-3 to TRBJ2-1; maybe TRBD2 (6 bases). CDR1 and CDR2 (germline): ENHRY, SYGVKD. The ends were cut back, 4 bases at V and 1 base at J, with 17 bases in the middle. CDR3 length: 17 residues. The CDR3, as DNA: TGTGCCATCAGTGCGGGGGTCGGGCTCAAGTCCTACAATGAGCAGTTCTTC. It is translated as CAISAGVGLKSYNEQFF.

V and J are TRBV5-4 and TRBJ2-2; 7 nucleotides match TRBD2. CDR3 length: 15 residues. CDR1 SGHNT and CDR2 YYREEE come from the germline V gene (reference sequence). The J segment lost 5 bases and the V segment lost 4 bases, leaving 8 bases of the junction unmatched. CDR3 coding DNA: TGTGCCAGCAGCCCGCCGGGGGGAAGGACCGGGGAGCTGTTTTTT. Residues: CASSPPGGRTGELFF.

The V and J genes are TRBV15 and TRBJ1-4; D perhaps matches TRBD1 (6 bases). The germline V gene encodes CDR1 LNHNV and CDR2 YYDKDF (reference sequence). V was clipped by 4 bases and J by 8 bases, with 20 bases between them. The CDR3 runs to 16 residues. The CDR3 bases are TGTGCCACCAGCACGGGCGCGGGGGGGCAGAGGGAAAAACTGTTTTTT. Protein sequence: CATSTGAGGQREKLFF.

The chain recombines TRBV5-4 with TRBJ2-4; no definite D call. The CDR3 spans 15 residues. CDR1 and CDR2 from the germline V gene are SGHNT and YYREEE (reference sequence). V lost 0 bases, J lost 9 bases, and 16 bases lay in between. This chain's CDR3 is CASSLAGSDSGIQYF. The CDR3 coding sequence is TGTGCCAGCAGCTTGGCTGGGTCCGATTCGGGCATTCAGTACTTC.